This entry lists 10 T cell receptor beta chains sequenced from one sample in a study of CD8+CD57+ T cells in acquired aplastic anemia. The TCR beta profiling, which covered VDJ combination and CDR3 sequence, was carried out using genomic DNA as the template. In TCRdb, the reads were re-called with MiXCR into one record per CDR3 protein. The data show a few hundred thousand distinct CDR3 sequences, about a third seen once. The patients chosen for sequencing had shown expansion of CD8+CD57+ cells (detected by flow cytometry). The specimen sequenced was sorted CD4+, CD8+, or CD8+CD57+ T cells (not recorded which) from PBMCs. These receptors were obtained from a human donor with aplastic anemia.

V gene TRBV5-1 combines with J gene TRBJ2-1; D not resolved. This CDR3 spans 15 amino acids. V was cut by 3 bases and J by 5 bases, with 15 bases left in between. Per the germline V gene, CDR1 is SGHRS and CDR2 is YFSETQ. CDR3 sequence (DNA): TGCGCCAGCAGCTCCCTTGGTACGTTCAACAATGAGCAGTTCTTC. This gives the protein CASSSLGTFNNEQFF. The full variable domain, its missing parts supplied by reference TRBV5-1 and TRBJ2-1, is KAGVTQTPRYLIKTRGQQVTLSCSPISGHRSVSWYQQTPGQGLQFLFEYFSETQRNKGNFPGRFSGRQFSNSRSEMNVSTLELGDSALYLCASSSLGTFNNEQFFGPGTRLTVL.

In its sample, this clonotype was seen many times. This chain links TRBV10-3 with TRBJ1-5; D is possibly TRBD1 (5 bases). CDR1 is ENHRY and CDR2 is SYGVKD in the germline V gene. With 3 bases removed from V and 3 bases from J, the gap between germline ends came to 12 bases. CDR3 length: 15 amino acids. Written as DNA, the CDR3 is TGTGCCATCAGTGAAAGGTTGGGGGTCAATCAGCCCCAGCATTTT. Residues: CAISERLGVNQPQHF.

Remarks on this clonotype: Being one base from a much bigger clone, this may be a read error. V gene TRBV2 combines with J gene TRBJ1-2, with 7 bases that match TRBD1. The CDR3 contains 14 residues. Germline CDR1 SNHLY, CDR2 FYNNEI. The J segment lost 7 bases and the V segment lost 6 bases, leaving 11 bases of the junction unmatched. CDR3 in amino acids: CASSEGGQTSGYTF. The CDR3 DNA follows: TGTGCCAGCAGCGAGGGGGGACAGACTAGTGGCTACACCTTC.

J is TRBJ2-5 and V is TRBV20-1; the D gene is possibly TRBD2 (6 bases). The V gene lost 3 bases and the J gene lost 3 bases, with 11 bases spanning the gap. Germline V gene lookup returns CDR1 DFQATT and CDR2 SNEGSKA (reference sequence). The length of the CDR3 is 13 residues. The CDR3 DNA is TGCAGTGCTAGGCAGGACTATGAAGAGACCCAGTACTTC. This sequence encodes CSARQDYEETQYF.

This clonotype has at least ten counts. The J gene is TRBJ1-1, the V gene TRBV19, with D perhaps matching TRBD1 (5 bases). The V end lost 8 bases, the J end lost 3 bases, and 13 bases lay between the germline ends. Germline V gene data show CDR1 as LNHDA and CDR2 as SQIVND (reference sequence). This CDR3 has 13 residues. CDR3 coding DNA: TGTGCCAGTCGGGCAGGGCGGGACACTGAAGCTTTCTTT. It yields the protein CASRAGRDTEAFF.

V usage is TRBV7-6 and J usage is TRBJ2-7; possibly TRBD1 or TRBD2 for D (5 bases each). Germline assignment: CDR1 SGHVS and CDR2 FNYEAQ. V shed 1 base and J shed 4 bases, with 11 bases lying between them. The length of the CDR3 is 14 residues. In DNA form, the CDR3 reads TGTGCCAGCAGCTTAGGGGGACCTCAGTACGAGCAGTACTTC. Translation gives CASSLGGPQYEQYF.

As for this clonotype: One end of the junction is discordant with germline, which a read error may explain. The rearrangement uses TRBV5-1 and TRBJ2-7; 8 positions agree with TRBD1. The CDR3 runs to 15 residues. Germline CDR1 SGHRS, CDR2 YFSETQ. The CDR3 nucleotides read TGCGCCGGCAGCTCGGACAGGGTCGTCGGGGGCGAGCAGTACTTC. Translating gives CAGSSDRVVGGEQYF.

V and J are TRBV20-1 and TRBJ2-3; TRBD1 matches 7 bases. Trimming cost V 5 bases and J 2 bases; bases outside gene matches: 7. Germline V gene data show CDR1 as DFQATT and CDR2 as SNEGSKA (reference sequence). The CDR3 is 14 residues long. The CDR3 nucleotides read TGCAGTGCTCTAGGACAGGAGGTCACAGATACGCAGTATTTT. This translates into CSALGQEVTDTQYF.

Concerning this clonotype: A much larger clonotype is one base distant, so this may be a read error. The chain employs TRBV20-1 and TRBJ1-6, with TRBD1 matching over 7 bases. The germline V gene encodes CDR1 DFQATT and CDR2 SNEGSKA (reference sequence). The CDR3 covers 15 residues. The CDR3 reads CGARDRYRGDSPLHF. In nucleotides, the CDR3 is TGCGGTGCTAGAGATCGATACAGGGGAGATTCACCCCTCCACTTT.

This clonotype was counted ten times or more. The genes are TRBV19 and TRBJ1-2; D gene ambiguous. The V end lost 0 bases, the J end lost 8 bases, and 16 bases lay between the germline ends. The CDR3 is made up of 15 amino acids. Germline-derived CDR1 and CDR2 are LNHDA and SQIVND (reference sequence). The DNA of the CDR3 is TGTGCCAGTAGTATAGATGTATGGGAAGTTAACGGCTACACCTTC. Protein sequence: CASSIDVWEVNGYTF.